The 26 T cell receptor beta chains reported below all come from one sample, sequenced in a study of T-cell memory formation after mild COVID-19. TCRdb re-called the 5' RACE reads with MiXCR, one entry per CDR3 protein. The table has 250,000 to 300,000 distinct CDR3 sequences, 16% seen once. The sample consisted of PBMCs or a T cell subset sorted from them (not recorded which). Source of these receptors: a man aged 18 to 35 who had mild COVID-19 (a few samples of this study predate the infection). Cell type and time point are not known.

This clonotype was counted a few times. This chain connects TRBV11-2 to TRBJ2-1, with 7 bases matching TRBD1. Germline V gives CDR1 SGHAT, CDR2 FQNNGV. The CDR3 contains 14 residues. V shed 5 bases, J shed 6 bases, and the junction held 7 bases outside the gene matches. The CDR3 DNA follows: TGTGCCAGCAGCCCTCCGACAGGGTCCAATGAGCAGTTCTTC. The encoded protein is CASSPPTGSNEQFF.

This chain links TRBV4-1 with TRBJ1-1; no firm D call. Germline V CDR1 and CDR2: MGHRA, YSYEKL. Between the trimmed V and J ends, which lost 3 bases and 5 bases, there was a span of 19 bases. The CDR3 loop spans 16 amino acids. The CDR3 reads CASSHASSGAATEAFF. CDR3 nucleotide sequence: TGCGCCAGCAGCCACGCTTCCAGCGGCGCGGCAACTGAAGCTTTCTTT.

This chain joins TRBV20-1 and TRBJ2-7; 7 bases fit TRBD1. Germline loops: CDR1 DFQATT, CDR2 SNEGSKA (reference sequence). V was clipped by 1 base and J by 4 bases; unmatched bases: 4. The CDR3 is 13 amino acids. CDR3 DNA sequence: TGCAGTGCTAGAGTCCCAGGGGGATACGAGCAGTACTTC. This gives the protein CSARVPGGYEQYF.

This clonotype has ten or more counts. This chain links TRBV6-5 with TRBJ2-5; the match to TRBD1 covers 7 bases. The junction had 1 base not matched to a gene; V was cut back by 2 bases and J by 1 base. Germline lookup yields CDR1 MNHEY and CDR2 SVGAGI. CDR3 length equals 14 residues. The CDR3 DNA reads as TGTGCCAGCAGTTACGGGACAGCCCAAGAGACCCAGTACTTC. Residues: CASSYGTAQETQYF.

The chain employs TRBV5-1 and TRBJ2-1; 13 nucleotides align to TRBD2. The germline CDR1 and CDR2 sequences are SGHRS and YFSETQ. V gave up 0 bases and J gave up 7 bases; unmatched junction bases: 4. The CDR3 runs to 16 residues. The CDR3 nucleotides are TGCGCCAGCAGCTTGGGATGGGGACTAGCGGGAAATGAGCAGTTCTTC. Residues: CASSLGWGLAGNEQFF. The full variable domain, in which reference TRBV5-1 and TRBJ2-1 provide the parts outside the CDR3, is KAGVTQTPRYLIKTRGQQVTLSCSPISGHRSVSWYQQTPGQGLQFLFEYFSETQRNKGNFPGRFSGRQFSNSRSEMNVSTLELGDSALYLCASSLGWGLAGNEQFFGPGTRLTVL.

The DNA of the CDR3 is TGCAGTGCTGCGGCTCTTGGAGGAAAACTGTTTTTT. Its translation is CSAAALGGKLFF. The chain uses TRBV20-1 and TRBJ1-4; D call uncertain. The CDR3 covers 12 residues. In germline, CDR1 is DFQATT, CDR2 SNEGSKA (reference sequence). Trimming left V 5 bases short and J 10 bases short, with 14 bases between.

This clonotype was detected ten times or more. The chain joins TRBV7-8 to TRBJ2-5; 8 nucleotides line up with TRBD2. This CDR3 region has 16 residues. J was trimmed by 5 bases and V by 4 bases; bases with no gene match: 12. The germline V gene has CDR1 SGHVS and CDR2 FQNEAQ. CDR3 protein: CASSWEPGRGGETQYF. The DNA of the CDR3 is TGTGCCAGCAGCTGGGAGCCGGGACGCGGGGGGGAGACCCAGTACTTC.

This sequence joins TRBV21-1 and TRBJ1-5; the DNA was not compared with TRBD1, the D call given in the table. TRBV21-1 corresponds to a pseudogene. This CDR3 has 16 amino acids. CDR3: CASSRRQVSGNQPQHF. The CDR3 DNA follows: TGTGCCAGCAGCAGGCGACAGGTTTCTGGCAATCAGCCCCAGCATTTT.

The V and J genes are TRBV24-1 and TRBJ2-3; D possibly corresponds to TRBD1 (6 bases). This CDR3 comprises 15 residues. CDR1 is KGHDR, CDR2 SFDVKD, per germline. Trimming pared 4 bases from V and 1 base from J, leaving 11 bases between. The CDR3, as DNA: TGTGCCACCAGTGAGCCGGGACAAGGCACAGATACGCAGTATTTT. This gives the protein CATSEPGQGTDTQYF.

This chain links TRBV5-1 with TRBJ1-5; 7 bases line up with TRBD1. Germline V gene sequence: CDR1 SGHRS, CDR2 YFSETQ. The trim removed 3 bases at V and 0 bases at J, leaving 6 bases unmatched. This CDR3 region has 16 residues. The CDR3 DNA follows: TGCGCCAGCAGCTCGGGGACAGCGGATAGCAATCAGCCCCAGCATTTT. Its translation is CASSSGTADSNQPQHF.

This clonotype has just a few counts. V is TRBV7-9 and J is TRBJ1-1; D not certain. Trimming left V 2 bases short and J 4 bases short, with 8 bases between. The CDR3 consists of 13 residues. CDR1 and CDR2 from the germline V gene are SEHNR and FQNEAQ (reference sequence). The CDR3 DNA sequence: TGTGCCAGCAGCTTACAGGTTGGCACTGAAGCTTTCTTT. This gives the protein CASSLQVGTEAFF.

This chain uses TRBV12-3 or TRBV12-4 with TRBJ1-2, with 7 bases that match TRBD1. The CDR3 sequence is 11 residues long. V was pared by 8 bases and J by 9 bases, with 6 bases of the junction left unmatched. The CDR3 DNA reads TGTGCCAGCGGACACAGGGGTAGCTACACCTTC. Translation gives CASGHRGSYTF.

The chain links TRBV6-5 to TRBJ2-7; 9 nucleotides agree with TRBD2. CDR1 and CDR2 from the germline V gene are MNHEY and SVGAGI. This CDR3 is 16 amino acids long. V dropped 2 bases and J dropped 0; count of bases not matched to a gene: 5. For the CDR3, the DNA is TGTGCCAGCAGTTACGCAGCGGGGGGATCCTCCTACGAGCAGTACTTC. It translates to CASSYAAGGSSYEQYF.

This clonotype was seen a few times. The CDR3 loop reads CASSFPGQGSGELFF. CDR3 bases: TGTGCCAGCAGCTTCCCGGGACAGGGGTCCGGGGAGCTGTTTTTT. The chain recombines TRBV3-1 with TRBJ2-2; TRBD1 agrees at 10 bases. Germline CDR1 LGHDT, CDR2 YNNKEL (reference sequence). The J segment lost 6 bases and the V segment lost 5 bases, leaving 6 bases of the junction unmatched. The CDR3 has 15 amino acids. Looking up the rest from reference TRBV3-1 and TRBJ2-2 gives the full variable domain: DTAVSQTPKYLVTQMGNDKSIKCEQNLGHDTMYWYKQDSKKFLKIMFSYNNKELIINETVPNRFSPKSPDKAHLNLHINSLELGDSAVYFCASSFPGQGSGELFFGEGSRLTVL.

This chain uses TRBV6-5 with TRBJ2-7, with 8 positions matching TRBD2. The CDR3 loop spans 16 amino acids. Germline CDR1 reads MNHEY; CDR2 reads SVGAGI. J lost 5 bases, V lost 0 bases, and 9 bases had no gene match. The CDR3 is CASSYSGPIAGHEQYF. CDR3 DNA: TGTGCCAGCAGTTACTCGGGGCCGATAGCGGGACACGAGCAGTACTTC.

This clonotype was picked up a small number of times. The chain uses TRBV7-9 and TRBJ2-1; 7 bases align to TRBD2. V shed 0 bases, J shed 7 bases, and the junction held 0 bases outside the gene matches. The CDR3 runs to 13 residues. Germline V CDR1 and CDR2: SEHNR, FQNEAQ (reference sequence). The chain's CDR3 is CASSLAAGNEQFF. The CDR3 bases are TGTGCCAGCAGCTTAGCAGCGGGGAATGAGCAGTTCTTC.

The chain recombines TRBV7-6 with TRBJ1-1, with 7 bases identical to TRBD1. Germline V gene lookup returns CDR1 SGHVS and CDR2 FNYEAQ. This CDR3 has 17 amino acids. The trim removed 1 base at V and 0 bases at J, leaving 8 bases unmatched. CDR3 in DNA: TGTGCCAGCAGCTTAGGGGCCAGGGGGAAACTGAACACTGAAGCTTTCTTT. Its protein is CASSLGARGKLNTEAFF.

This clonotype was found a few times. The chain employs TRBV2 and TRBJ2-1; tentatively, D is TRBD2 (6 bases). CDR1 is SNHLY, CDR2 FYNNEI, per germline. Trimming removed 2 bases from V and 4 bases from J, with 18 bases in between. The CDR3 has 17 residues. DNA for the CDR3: TGTGCCAGCAGTGAAATGGGAGGTTCCGGACTTTACAATGAGCAGTTCTTC. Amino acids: CASSEMGGSGLYNEQFF.

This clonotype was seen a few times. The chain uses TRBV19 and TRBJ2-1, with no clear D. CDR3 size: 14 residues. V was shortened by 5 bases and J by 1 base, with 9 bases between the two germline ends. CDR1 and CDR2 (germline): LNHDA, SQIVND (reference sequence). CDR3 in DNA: TGTGCCAGTAGTTCGACGAGATCCTACAATGAGCAGTTCTTC. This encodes CASSSTRSYNEQFF.

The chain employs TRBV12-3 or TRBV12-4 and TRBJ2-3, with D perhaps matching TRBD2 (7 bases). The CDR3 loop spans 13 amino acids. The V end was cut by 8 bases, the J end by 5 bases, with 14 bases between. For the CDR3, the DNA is TGTGCCAGCGTTCTAGGGGGGGTAGATACGCAGTATTTT. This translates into CASVLGGVDTQYF.

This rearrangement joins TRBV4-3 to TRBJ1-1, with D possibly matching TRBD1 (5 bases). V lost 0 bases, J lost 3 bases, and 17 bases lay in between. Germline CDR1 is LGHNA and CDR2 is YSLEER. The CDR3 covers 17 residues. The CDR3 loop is CASSQDPQSWGDTEAFF. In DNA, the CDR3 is TGCGCCAGCAGCCAAGATCCCCAGTCGTGGGGGGACACTGAAGCTTTCTTT.

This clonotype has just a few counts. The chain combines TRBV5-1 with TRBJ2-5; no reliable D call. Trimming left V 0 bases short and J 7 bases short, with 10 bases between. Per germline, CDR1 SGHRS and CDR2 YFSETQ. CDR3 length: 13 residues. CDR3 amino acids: CASSLEGLGTQYF. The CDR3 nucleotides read TGCGCCAGCAGCTTGGAAGGATTGGGGACCCAGTACTTC.

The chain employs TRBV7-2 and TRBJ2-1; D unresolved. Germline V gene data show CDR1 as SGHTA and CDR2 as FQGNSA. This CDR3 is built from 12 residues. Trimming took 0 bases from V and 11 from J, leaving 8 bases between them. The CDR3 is CASSLAATKQFF. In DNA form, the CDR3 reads TGTGCCAGCAGCTTAGCGGCCACAAAGCAGTTCTTC.

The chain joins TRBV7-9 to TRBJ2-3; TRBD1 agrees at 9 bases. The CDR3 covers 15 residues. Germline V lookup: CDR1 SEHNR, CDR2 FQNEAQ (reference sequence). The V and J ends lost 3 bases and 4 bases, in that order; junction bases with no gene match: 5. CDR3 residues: CASSFWTGEADTQYF. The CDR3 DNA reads TGTGCCAGCAGCTTTTGGACAGGGGAAGCAGATACGCAGTATTTT.

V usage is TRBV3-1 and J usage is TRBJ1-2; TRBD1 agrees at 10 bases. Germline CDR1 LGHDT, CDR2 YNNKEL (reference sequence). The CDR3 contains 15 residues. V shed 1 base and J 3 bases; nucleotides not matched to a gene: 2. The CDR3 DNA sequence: TGTGCCAGCAGCCAAGGCGGGACAGGGGACTATGGCTACACCTTC. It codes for CASSQGGTGDYGYTF.

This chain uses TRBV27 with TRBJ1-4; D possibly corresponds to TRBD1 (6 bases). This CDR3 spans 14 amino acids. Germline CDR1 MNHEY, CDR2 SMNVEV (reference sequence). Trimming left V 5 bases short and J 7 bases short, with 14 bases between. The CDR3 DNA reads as TGTGCCAGCAGTCCGGGGGCCGTGGGTGAAAAACTGTTTTTT. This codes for CASSPGAVGEKLFF.